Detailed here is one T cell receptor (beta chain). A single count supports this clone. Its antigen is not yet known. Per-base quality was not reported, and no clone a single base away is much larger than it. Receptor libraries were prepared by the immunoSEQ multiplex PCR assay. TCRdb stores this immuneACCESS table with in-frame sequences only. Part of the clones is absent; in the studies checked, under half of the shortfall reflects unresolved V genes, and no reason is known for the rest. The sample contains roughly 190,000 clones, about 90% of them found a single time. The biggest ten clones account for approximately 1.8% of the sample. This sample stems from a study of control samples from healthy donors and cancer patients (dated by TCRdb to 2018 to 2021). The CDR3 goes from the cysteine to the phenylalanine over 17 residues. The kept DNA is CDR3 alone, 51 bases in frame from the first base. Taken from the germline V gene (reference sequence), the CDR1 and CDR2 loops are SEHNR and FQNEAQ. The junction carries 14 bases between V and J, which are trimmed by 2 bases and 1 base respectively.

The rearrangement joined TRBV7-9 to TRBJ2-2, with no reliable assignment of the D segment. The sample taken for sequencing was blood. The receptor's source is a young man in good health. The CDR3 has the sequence CASSLNYDFMNTGELFF. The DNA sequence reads TGTGCCAGCAGCTTAAACTATGACTTTATGAACACCGGGGAGCTGTTTTTT. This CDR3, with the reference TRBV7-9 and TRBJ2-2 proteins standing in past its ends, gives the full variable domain DTGVSQNPRHKITKRGQNVTFRCDPISEHNRLYWYRQTLGQGPEFLTYFQNEAQLEKSRLLSDRFSAERPKGSFSTLEIQRTEQGDSAMYLCASSLNYDFMNTGELFFGEGSRLTVL.